The present TCR beta chain was sequenced within a study of blood T cell repertoires in COVID-19. Trimming took off 5 bases at V and 4 bases at J, with 12 bases between the two ends. The CDR3 loop spans 13 amino acids. Germline V lookup: CDR1 MNHEY, CDR2 SVGAGI. Using immunoSEQ multiplex PCR, the repertoire was profiled, and TCRdb retains in-frame clones only, with some absent. This table holds 210,000 or so clones, roughly 80% found once. This TCR was recovered from a woman at least 80 years old with COVID-19, enrolled during active disease. Material for sequencing was peripheral blood. J is TRBJ2-7 and V is TRBV6-5; maybe TRBD2 (6 bases). CDR3 amino acids: CASSRDLGYEQYF. The CDR3 DNA follows: TGTGCCAGCAGTCGGGACTTGGGGTACGAGCAGTACTTC.